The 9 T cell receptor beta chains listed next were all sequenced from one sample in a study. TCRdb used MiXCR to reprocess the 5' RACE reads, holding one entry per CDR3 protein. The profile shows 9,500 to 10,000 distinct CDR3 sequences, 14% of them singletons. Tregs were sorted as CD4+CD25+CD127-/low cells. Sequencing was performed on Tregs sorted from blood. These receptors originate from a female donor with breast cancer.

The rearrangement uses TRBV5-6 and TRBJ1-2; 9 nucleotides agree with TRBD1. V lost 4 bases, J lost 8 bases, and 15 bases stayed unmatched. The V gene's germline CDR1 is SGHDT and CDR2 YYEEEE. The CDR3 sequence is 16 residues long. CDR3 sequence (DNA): TGTGCCAGCAGCCTACCAGAAAAACAGGGGGCGTCCGGCTACACCTTC. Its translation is CASSLPEKQGASGYTF.

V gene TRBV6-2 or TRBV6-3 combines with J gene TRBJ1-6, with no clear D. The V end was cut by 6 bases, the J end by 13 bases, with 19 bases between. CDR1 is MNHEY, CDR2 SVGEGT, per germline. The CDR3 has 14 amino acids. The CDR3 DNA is TGTGCCAGCAGCCGCCGGGCCGAAAAGTCGCCCCTCCACTTT. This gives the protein CASSRRAEKSPLHF.

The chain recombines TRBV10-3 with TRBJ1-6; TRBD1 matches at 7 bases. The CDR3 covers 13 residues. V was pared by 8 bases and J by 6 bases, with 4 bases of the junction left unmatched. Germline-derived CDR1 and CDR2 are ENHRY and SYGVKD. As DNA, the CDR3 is TGTGCCATCGAGACAGGGCCTAATTCACCCCTCCACTTT. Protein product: CAIETGPNSPLHF.

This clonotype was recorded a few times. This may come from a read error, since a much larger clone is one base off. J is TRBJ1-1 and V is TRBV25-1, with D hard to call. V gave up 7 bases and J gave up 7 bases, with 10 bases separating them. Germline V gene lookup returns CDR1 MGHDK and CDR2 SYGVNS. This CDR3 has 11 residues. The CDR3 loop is CASTRTGEAFF. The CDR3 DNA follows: TGTGCCAGCACGAGGACGGGTGAAGCTTTCTTT.

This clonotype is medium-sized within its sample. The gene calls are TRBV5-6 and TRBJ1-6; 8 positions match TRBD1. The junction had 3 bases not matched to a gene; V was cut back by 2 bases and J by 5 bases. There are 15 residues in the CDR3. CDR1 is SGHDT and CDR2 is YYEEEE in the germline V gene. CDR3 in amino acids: CASSFMDRDNSPLHF. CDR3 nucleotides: TGTGCCAGCAGCTTTATGGACAGGGATAATTCACCCCTCCACTTT.

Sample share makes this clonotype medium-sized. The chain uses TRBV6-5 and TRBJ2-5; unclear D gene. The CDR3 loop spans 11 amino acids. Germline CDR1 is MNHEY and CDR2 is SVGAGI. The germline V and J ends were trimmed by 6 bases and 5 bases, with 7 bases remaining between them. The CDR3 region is CASRGGETQYF. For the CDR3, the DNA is TGTGCCAGCAGGGGCGGCGAGACCCAGTACTTC.

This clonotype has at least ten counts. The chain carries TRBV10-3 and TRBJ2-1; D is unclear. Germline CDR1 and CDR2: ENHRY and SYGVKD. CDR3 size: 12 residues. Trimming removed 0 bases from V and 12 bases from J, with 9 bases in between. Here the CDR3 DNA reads TGTGCCATCAGTGAGTCGAGTGCTGTGCAGTTCTTC. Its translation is CAISESSAVQFF.

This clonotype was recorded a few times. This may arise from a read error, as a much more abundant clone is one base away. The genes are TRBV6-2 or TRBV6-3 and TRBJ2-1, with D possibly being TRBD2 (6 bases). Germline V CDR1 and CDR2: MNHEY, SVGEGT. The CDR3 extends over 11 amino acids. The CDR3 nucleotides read TGTGCCACCGGGGGATACAAGGAGCAGTTCTTC. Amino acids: CATGGYKEQFF.

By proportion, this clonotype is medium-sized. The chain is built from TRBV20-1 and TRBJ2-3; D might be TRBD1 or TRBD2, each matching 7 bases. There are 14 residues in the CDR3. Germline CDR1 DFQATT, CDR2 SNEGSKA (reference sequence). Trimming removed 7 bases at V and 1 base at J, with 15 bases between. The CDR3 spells CSVKGAGGTDTQYF. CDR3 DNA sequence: TGCAGTGTCAAGGGGGCGGGGGGCACAGATACGCAGTATTTT.